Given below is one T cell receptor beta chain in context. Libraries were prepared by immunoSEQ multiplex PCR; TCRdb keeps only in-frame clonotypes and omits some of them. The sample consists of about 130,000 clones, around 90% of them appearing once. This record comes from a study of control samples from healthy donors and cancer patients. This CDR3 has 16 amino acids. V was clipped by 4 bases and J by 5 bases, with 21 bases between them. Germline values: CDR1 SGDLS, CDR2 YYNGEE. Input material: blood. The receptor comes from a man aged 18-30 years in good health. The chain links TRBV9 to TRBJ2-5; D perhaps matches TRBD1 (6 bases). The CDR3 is CASSPRGTGTWETQYF. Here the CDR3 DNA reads TGTGCCAGCAGCCCGCGTGGGACCGGGACATGGGAGACCCAGTACTTC.